The clone carrying this T cell receptor beta chain was recorded once. The sample comes from a study of blood T cell repertoires in COVID-19. Profiling relied on immunoSEQ multiplex PCR, and the TCRdb table lists in-frame clones only, not all of them. The sample includes 90,000 to 120,000 clones, 80% to 85% of them seen just once. Trimming left V 4 bases short and J 3 bases short, with 10 bases between. This CDR3 contains 13 residues. This receptor was identified in a human donor in a cohort sampled during active COVID-19. The sequenced sample was peripheral blood. The chain employs TRBV12-3 or TRBV12-4 and TRBJ2-7; tentatively, D is TRBD1 (6 bases). The CDR3 sequence: CASSYLRGYEQYF. The CDR3 bases are TGTGCCAGCAGTTACCTCAGGGGCTACGAGCAGTACTTC.